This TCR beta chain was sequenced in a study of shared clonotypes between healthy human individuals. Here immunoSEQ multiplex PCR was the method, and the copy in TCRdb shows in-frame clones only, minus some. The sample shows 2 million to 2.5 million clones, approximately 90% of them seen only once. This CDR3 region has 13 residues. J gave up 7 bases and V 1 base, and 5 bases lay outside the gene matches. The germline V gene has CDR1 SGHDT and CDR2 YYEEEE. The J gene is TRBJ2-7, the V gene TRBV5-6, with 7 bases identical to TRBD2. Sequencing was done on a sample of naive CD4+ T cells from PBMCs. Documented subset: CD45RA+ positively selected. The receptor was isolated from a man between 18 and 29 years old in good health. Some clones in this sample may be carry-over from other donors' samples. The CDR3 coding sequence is TGTGCCAGCAGCTTGTTGGGGGAGGGAGAGCAGTACTTC. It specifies CASSLLGEGEQYF.